This TCR beta chain was captured in a study of cytomegalovirus exposure and HLA in healthy donors. Study context: Assignment to the Caucasian-associated ancestry cluster applied to about 80% of the approximately 360 genotyped donors. Broader study findings: The listing of 150 to 200 TCR beta chains classed them as cytomegalovirus-associated.

The PCR ran on 60 Vbeta and 13 Jbeta primers. The authors' processing: A later analysis tallied approximately 80 million unique TCR beta chains, around 11 million of them shared. Some clones are missing from TCRdb's copy, which holds only in-frame ones; the method was immunoSEQ multiplex PCR. The V and J calls and clone size are taken from that table; D and trimming were inferred from the DNA. The profile covers about 130,000 clones, with approximately 78% appearing a single time and approximately 8.1% taken by the ten largest. Details on this clone: Its specificity is not known. Germline is not matched at one junction end, which may reflect a read error.

The CDR3 is 14 residues long. Looked up from germline, CDR1 is SGHDT and CDR2 is YYEEEE. The sample consisted of PBMCs. This chain joins TRBV5-6 and TRBJ2-4; 12 bases are shared with TRBD2. This receptor was obtained from a woman aged 45 to 65 in good health and CMV-seropositive. The CDR3 bases are TGTGCCAGCAGCTCTGGACTAGCGGGGAACAGTCAGTACTTC. It is translated as CASSSGLAGNSQYF.